The present TCR beta chain was sequenced within a study of cytomegalovirus exposure and HLA in healthy donors. Study observations and caveats: HLA alleles were associated with fewer than 20,000 TCR beta sequences in a later analysis at 0.05 false discovery rate. In a later analysis, DRB1 alleles had the most associated TCRs; HLA-C alleles the fewest.

The CDR3 spans 16 residues. Germline CDR1 is LGHNA and CDR2 is YNFKEQ. The ends were cut back, 3 bases at V and 10 bases at J, with 19 bases in the middle. The PCR was carried out with 60 Vbeta primers and 13 Jbeta primers. Profiled with immunoSEQ multiplex PCR; TCRdb holds only in-frame clones, not every one. Of 150,000 to 200,000 clones in the sample, around 83% were seen once. This clone was picked up a small number of times. The antigen remains unidentified. The source of this sequence is a man between 18 and 29 years old in good health and CMV-seropositive. The sequenced sample consisted of PBMCs. The chain uses TRBV4-2 and TRBJ1-6; tentative D call: TRBD1 (6 bases). CDR3 coding DNA: TGTGCCAGCAGCCACGATGGACAGACCCTAATGTCACCCCTCCACTTT. Protein sequence: CASSHDGQTLMSPLHF.